The source of this T cell receptor beta chain is a study of blood T cell repertoires in COVID-19. Overall study: Sources were T cells, B-cell-depleted T cells, or PBMCs; the material itself was cDNA or gDNA.

TCRdb's table, derived via immunoSEQ multiplex PCR, lists solely in-frame clones and lacks some. Here the sample spans 45,000 to 65,000 clones, 84% being singletons. CDR3 size: 13 residues. Germline-derived CDR1 and CDR2 are MGHRA and YSYEKL. V lost 0 bases and J lost 8, with 7 bases in between. Sequencing was carried out using peripheral blood. This TCR was recovered from a woman older than 75 with acute or convalescent COVID-19. This sequence joins TRBV4-1 and TRBJ2-2, with a tentative D call TRBD1 (5 bases). This CDR3 reads CASSQEPGGELFF. CDR3 DNA: TGCGCCAGCAGCCAAGAACCAGGGGGGGAGCTGTTTTTT.